This T cell receptor (beta chain) stems from a study of cytomegalovirus exposure and HLA in healthy donors. Study-level points and caveats: Earlier analysis looked at TCR beta V segments, and most were productive about 90% or about 30% of the time. The study reported that TCR beta sequences accurately predicted HLA-A and HLA-B alleles in most subjects.

A multiplex PCR was run with 60 Vbeta primers and 13 Jbeta primers. TCRdb keeps only in-frame clones here, not all; method: immunoSEQ multiplex PCR. The table has over 90,000 clones, about three quarters seen once; the top ten hold about 14%. All the people who gave samples were healthy bone marrow donors. While unrecorded immune exposures were likely, the donors were nominally healthy when sampled. About this clone: Its antigen is undetermined.

This clonotype originated in a woman aged 45-65 years in good health and CMV-seropositive. Sequencing was done on a sample of PBMCs.

CDR3 amino acids: CASSWTSGNYEQYF. DNA of the CDR3: TGTGCCAGCAGCTGGACTAGCGGTAACTACGAGCAGTACTTC. The chain couples TRBV7-2 to TRBJ2-7; TRBD2 matches 10 bases. Trimming took 4 bases from V and 3 from J; bases not matched to a gene: 3. The CDR3 runs 14 residues. Germline V gene sequence: CDR1 SGHTA, CDR2 FQGNSA.